This entry concerns a single TCR beta chain. The data were obtained in a study of blood T cell repertoires in COVID-19. Study-wide background: Samples came from the United States, Italy and Spain, spanning acute and convalescent COVID-19. T cells, B-cell-depleted T cells, or PBMCs provided the cDNA or gDNA that served as material.

Per the study methods: Amplification with reference gene primers provided the estimates of nucleated cell counts. Sequencing was performed with immunoSEQ multiplex PCR; in TCRdb, only in-frame clones are kept and a portion is missing. V and J calls plus clone size are reproduced from that table; the DNA served to infer D and trimming. The repertoire holds 35,000 to 50,000 clones, with around three quarters as singletons. The receptor was derived from an elderly man with acute or convalescent COVID-19. Sequences were obtained from peripheral blood.

The CDR3 DNA follows: TGTGCCAGCAGCGTGGGGGGACAGAGCTCTGGAAACACCATATATTTT. Amino acid sequence: CASSVGGQSSGNTIYF. The rearrangement uses TRBV9 and TRBJ1-3, with 7 bases aligning to TRBD1. Germline V lookup: CDR1 SGDLS, CDR2 YYNGEE. This CDR3 is 16 amino acids long. The J segment lost 0 bases and the V segment lost 2 bases, leaving 5 bases of the junction unmatched.